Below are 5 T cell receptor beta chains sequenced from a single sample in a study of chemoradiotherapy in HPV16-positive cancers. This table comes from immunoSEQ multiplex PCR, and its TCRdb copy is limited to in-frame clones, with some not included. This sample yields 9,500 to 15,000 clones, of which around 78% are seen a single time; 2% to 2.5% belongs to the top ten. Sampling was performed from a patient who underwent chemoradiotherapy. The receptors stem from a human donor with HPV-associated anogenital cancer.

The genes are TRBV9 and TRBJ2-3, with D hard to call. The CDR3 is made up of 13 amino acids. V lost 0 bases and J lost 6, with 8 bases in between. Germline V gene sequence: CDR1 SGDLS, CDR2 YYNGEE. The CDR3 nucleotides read TGTGCCAGCAGCGTAGAGGGCCGGGATACGCAGTATTTT. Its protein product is CASSVEGRDTQYF.

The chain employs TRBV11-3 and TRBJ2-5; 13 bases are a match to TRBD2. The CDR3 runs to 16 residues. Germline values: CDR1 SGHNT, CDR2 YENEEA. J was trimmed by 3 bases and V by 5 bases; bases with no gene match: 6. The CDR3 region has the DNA TGTGCCAGCAGCGCTCCCGGGACTAGCGGGAAAGAGACCCAGTACTTC. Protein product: CASSAPGTSGKETQYF.

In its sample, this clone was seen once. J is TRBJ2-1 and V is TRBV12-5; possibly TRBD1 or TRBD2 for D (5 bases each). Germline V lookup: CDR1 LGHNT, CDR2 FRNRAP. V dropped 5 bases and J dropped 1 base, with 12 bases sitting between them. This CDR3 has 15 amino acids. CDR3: CASGRRDVSYNEQFF. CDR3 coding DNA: TGTGCTAGTGGTCGCCGGGACGTATCCTACAATGAGCAGTTCTTC.

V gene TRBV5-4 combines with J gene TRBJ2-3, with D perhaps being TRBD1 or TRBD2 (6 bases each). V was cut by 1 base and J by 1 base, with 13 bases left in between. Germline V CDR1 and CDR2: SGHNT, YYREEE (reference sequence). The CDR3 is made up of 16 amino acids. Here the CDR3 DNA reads TGTGCCAGCAGCTTGCTTAGGGGGGACCGCACAGATACGCAGTATTTT. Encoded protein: CASSLLRGDRTDTQYF.

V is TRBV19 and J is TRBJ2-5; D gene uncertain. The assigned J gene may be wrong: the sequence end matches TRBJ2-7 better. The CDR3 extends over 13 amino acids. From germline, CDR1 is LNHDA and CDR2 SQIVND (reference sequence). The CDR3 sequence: CASSDVGRSEQYF. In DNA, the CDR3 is TGTGCCAGTAGTGACGTGGGTAGGAGCGAGCAGTACTTC.